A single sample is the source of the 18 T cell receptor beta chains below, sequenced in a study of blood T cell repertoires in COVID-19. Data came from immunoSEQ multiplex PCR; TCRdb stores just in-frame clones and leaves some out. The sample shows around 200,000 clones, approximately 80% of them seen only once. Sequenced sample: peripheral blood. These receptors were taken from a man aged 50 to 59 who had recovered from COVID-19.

The CDR3 here is CASSGLGTSGPNTDTQYF. CDR3 DNA sequence: TGCGCCAGCAGCGGGCTCGGGACTAGCGGGCCTAACACAGATACGCAGTATTTT. This chain connects TRBV5-1 to TRBJ2-3, with 12 nucleotides matching TRBD2. Germline CDR1 is SGHRS and CDR2 is YFSETQ. The V gene end was trimmed by 4 bases and the J gene end by 2 bases; junction bases not matched to a gene: 11. This CDR3 is 18 amino acids long. The entire variable domain, with the rest obtained from reference TRBV5-1 and TRBJ2-3, is as follows: KAGVTQTPRYLIKTRGQQVTLSCSPISGHRSVSWYQQTPGQGLQFLFEYFSETQRNKGNFPGRFSGRQFSNSRSEMNVSTLELGDSALYLCASSGLGTSGPNTDTQYFGPGTRLTVL.

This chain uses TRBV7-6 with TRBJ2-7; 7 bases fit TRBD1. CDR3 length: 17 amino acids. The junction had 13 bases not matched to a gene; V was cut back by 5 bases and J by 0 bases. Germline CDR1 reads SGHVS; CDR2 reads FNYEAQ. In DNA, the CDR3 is TGTGCCAGCAGCGGTAGAGACCCGGGACAGACCTCCTACGAGCAGTACTTC. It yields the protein CASSGRDPGQTSYEQYF.

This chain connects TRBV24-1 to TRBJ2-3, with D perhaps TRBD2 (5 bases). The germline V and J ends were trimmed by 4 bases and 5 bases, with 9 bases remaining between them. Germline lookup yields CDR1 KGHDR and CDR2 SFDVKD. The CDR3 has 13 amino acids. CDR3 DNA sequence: TGTGCCACCAGTGACTGGGGAGTAGATACGCAGTATTTT. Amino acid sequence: CATSDWGVDTQYF.

CDR3 nucleotides: TGCAGTGCTACGACACATCAAGCTTTCTTT. It codes for CSATTHQAFF. This chain links TRBV20-1 with TRBJ1-1; D remains ambiguous. The length of the CDR3 is 10 residues. V lost 4 bases to trimming and J lost 9 bases, with 9 bases between them. In germline, CDR1 is DFQATT, CDR2 SNEGSKA (reference sequence).

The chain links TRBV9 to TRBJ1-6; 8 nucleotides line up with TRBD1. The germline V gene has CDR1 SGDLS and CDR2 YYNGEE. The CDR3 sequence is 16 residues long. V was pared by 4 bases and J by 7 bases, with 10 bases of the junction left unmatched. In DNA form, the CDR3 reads TGTGCCAGCAGCCTAGGACAGGGAGAAATGAATTCACCCCTCCACTTT. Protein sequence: CASSLGQGEMNSPLHF.

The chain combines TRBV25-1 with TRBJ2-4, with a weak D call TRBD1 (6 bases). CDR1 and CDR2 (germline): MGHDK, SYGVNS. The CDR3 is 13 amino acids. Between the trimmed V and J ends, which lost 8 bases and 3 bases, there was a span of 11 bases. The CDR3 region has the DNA TGTGCCAGCTTAGAGGGGGACAAAAACATTCAGTACTTC. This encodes CASLEGDKNIQYF.

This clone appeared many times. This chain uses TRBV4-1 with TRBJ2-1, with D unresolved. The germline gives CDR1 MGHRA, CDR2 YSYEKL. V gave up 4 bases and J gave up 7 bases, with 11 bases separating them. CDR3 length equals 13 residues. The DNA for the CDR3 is TGCGCCAGCAGCCCAACAGTCCTTAATGAGCAGTTCTTC. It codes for CASSPTVLNEQFF.

In DNA, the CDR3 is TGCAGTGCACTAGGCGGGAATGAGCAGTTCTTC. This translates into CSALGGNEQFF. The chain links TRBV20-1 to TRBJ2-1; possible D gene TRBD2, 5 bases. V was cut by 6 bases and J by 7 bases, with 10 bases left in between. The germline V gene encodes CDR1 DFQATT and CDR2 SNEGSKA (reference sequence). CDR3 length equals 11 residues.

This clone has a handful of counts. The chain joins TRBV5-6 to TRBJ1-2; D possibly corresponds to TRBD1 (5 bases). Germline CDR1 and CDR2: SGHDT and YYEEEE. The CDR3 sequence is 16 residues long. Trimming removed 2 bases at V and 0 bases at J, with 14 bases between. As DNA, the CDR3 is TGTGCCAGCAGCTTTCTTCAGGGCCTTACTAACTATGGCTACACCTTC. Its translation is CASSFLQGLTNYGYTF. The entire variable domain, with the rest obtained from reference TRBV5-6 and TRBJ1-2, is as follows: DAGVTQSPTHLIKTRGQQVTLRCSPKSGHDTVSWYQQALGQGPQFIFQYYEEEERQRGNFPDRFSGHQFPNYSSELNVNALLLGDSALYLCASSFLQGLTNYGYTFGSGTRLTVV.

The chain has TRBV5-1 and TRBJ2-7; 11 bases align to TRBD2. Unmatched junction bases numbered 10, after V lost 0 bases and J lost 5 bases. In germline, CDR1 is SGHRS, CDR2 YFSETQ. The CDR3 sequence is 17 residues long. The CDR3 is CASSLEPSGRRIDEQYF. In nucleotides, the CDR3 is TGCGCCAGCAGCTTGGAACCTAGCGGGAGGAGGATCGACGAGCAGTACTTC.

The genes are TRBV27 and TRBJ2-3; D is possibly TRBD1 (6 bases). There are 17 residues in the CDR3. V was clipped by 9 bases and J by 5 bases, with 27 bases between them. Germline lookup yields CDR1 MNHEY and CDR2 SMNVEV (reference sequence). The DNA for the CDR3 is TGTGCCAGAATCCGGCCGTCCGACAGGCACTACAGAGATACGCAGTATTTT. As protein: CARIRPSDRHYRDTQYF.

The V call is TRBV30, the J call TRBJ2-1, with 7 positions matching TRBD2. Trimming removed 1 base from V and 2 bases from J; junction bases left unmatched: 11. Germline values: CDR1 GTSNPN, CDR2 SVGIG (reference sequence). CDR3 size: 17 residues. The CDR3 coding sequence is TGTGCCTGGAGTGGCTCGGTGGCGGGAGTGACCTACAATGAGCAGTTCTTC. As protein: CAWSGSVAGVTYNEQFF.

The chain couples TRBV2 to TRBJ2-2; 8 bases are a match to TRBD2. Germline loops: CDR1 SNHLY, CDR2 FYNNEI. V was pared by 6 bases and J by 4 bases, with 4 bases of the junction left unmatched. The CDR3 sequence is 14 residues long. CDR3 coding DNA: TGTGCCAGCAGAGGGACTAGTACCACCGGGGAGCTGTTTTTT. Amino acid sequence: CASRGTSTTGELFF.

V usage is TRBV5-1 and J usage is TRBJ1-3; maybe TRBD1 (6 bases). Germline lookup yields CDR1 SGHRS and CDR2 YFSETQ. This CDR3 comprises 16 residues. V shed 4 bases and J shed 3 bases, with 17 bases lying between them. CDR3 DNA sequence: TGCGCCAGCAGCAACCCGGACAGAGCAATTGGAAACACCATATATTTT. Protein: CASSNPDRAIGNTIYF. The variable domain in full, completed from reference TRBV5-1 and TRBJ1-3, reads KAGVTQTPRYLIKTRGQQVTLSCSPISGHRSVSWYQQTPGQGLQFLFEYFSETQRNKGNFPGRFSGRQFSNSRSEMNVSTLELGDSALYLCASSNPDRAIGNTIYFGEGSWLTVV.

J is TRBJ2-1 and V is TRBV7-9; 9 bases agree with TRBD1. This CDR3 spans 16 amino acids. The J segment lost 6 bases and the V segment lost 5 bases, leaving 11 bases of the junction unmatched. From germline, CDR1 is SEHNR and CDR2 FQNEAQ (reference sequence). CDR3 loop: CASSPNPGTGINEQFF. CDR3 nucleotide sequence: TGTGCCAGCAGCCCCAACCCCGGGACAGGGATCAATGAGCAGTTCTTC.

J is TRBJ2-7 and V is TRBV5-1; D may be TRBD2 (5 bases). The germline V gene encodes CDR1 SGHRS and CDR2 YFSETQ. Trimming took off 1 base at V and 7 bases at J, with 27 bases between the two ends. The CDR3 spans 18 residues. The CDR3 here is CASSLQPPNFGLPGEQYF. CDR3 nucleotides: TGCGCCAGCAGCTTGCAGCCCCCAAATTTTGGCCTGCCGGGGGAGCAGTACTTC. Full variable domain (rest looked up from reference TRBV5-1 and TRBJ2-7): KAGVTQTPRYLIKTRGQQVTLSCSPISGHRSVSWYQQTPGQGLQFLFEYFSETQRNKGNFPGRFSGRQFSNSRSEMNVSTLELGDSALYLCASSLQPPNFGLPGEQYFGPGTRLTVT.

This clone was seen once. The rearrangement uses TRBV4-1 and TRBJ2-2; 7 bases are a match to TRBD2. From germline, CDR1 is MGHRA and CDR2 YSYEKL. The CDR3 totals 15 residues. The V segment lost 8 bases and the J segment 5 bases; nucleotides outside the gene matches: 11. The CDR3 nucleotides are TGCGCCAGCCTACCCGAGCTAGCGGAAACCGGGGAGCTGTTTTTT. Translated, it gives CASLPELAETGELFF.

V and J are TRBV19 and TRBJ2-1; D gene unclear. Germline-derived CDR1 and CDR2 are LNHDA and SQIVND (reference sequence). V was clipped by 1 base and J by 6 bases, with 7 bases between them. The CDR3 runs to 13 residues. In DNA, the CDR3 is TGTGCCAGTAGTATAGTGTCGAGCAATGAGCAGTTCTTC. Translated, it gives CASSIVSSNEQFF.